This T cell receptor (beta chain) was recovered during a study of T cells in Graves' hyperthyroidism and ophthalmopathy. RNA transcripts served as the template for amplifying TCR beta CDR3 regions. The study used the HTBI primer set for a first-round RT-PCR of the TCR CDR3. TCRdb re-derived calls from the multiplex PCR reads in MiXCR, one entry per CDR3 protein. The table shows under 350,000 distinct CDR3 sequences, with about an eighth occurring only once. Germline V CDR1 and CDR2: SNHLY, FYNNEI. Deletions cut 9 bases from V and 5 bases from J, with 14 bases between. The CDR3 is made up of 12 amino acids. This clonotype appeared many times. Ophthalmopathy patients had moderate-to-severe active disease, CAS ≥3, NOSPECS ≥4, and disease duration under 3 months. From approximately 9.5 ml of fresh peripheral blood, PBMCs were isolated.

The TCR was taken from a woman in her 40s with Graves' ophthalmopathy. Sequenced material: blood. The chain is built from TRBV2 and TRBJ2-7; maybe TRBD2 (7 bases). The CDR3 sequence is CARSGEGDEQYF. The CDR3, as DNA: TGTGCCAGGAGCGGGGAGGGGGACGAGCAGTACTTC.